This T cell receptor beta chain was documented in a study of blood T cell repertoires in COVID-19 (dated by TCRdb to 2019 to 2021). Regarding the complete study: Samples covering the acute and convalescent phases of COVID-19 were provided by collaborators in the United States, Italy and Spain. The material from the prospective study consisted of cDNA or gDNA derived from T cells, B-cell-depleted T cells, or PBMCs. Subjects who had been exposed to COVID-19, were actively infected with it, or had recovered from it provided the deeply sampled blood TCRbeta repertoires that made up the dataset. A freely available public database, intended as a resource for researchers studying the immune response to SARS-CoV-2, is where the repertoires were released. The samples were drawn from two sources: the first 160 participants of the ongoing ImmuneRACE study, and over 950 subjects contributed by 6 global collaborators. The sample metadata nearly always contained a de-identified subject ID, COVID-19 status, age in years and sex. Where available, HLA class I and class II types were taken from metadata supplied by the sample provider and were not determined by assay-based typing. Findings and caveats that apply to the study as a whole: The amount of clinical and demographic metadata varied by source and participant and was provided uncurated.

For this clone: It has no known antigen specificity. Base qualities are not at hand, and no much larger clone is one base apart.

The collaborating institutions used their own protocols to collect whole blood in K2EDTA tubes. Collaborator samples were shipped for TCRbeta analysis as frozen whole blood, isolated PBMCs, or DNA extracted from either sample type. TCRbeta CDR3 regions were amplified from genomic DNA by means of the immunoSEQ Assay, a bias-controlled multiplex PCR. The study's own analysis went as follows. Nucleated cell counts per sample were estimated from amplification of reference gene primers within the assay. To quantify the absolute abundance of each unique TCRbeta CDR3 rearrangement, sequence reads were collapsed and filtered. For each sample, productive Simpson clonality was calculated by taking the square root of Simpson's diversity index across productive rearrangements. Imported from immuneACCESS, the table was reduced by TCRdb to in-frame sequences with V and J called. These copies leave out some clones; in studies compared against another copy, an unresolved V gene accounts for under half, and the cause of the remainder is not known. That table is the source of V, J and clone size, and D and trimming were worked out from the DNA. Within this sample are about 300,000 clones, with approximately 86% of them counted one time only. Of the sample, around 1.2% is held by the ten largest clones.

Sequenced input: peripheral blood. This sequence was found in a man in his 70s with acute or convalescent COVID-19.

The CDR3: CASSTTPIYGYTF. The sequenced DNA is TGTGCCAGCAGCACGACACCTATCTATGGCTACACCTTC. The chain was built from TRBV6-5 and TRBJ1-2; confidence is insufficient to name the D gene. Its CDR3 holds 13 amino acids, cysteine through phenylalanine. The DNA shown is the 39-base CDR3, in frame from base 1. Per the germline V gene, MNHEY is the CDR1 and SVGAGI is the CDR2. The junction carries 12 bases between V and J, which are trimmed by 6 bases and 4 bases respectively.